This passage covers 19 T cell receptor beta chains from one sample sequenced in a study of T cell repertoires in cytomegalovirus infection. TCRdb called the reads again in MiXCR, with one record for every CDR3 protein. The sample contains 680,000 or so distinct CDR3 sequences, 35% to 40% of which appear only once. Sequencing input: PBMCs. The receptors were sampled from a human donor in good health (CMV status not recorded). Some clones in this sample may be carry-over from other donors' samples.

This clonotype was counted only a few times. The chain combines TRBV11-2 with TRBJ2-1, with D maybe TRBD1 (5 bases). The CDR3 sequence is 12 residues long. Germline V gene lookup returns CDR1 SGHAT and CDR2 FQNNGV. The germline V and J ends were trimmed by 3 bases and 10 bases, with 10 bases remaining between them. The CDR3 DNA follows: TGTGCCAGCAGCTTTACAGGTCCCGAGCAGTTCTTC. It specifies CASSFTGPEQFF.

This clonotype was recorded once. V gene TRBV14 combines with J gene TRBJ2-1, with TRBD1 matching over 7 bases. The V gene end was trimmed by 11 bases and the J gene end by 7 bases; junction bases not matched to a gene: 14. Germline V CDR1 and CDR2: SGHDN, FVKESK. This CDR3 is built from 14 residues. The DNA for the CDR3 is TGTGCCTCAGCACCCAGGGGGTGGCAGAATGAGCAGTTCTTC. It encodes CASAPRGWQNEQFF.

The chain employs TRBV20-1 and TRBJ1-5, with 8 bases fitting TRBD1. Trimming cost V 6 bases and J 4 bases; bases outside gene matches: 8. The CDR3 sequence is 14 residues long. Germline V lookup: CDR1 DFQATT, CDR2 SNEGSKA (reference sequence). Written as DNA, the CDR3 is TGCAGTGCCCCGGACAGGGTTGCGAATCAGCCCCAGCATTTT. It is translated as CSAPDRVANQPQHF.

The chain carries TRBV7-2 and TRBJ2-1; unclear D gene. V was trimmed by 5 bases and J by 5 bases, leaving 7 bases between them. The CDR3 totals 12 residues. Germline V lookup: CDR1 SGHTA, CDR2 FQGNSA. CDR3 coding DNA: TGTGCCAGCAGCCCAATCGACAATGAGCAGTTCTTC. Translated: CASSPIDNEQFF.

The rearrangement uses TRBV29-1 and TRBJ1-1; no definite D call. This CDR3 contains 13 residues. V gave up 7 bases and J gave up 8 bases, with 20 bases separating them. Per germline, CDR1 SQVTM and CDR2 ANQGSEA. The DNA for the CDR3 is TGCAGCGCTTCTCGGGCCTTCCTCACGGAAGCTTTCTTT. It encodes CSASRAFLTEAFF.

This chain uses TRBV18 with TRBJ1-5, with TRBD1 matching 8 bases. The CDR3 covers 14 residues. CDR1 and CDR2 (germline): KGHSH, LQKENI. V dropped 6 bases and J dropped 6; count of bases not matched to a gene: 7. CDR3 in DNA: TGTGCCAGCTCTCCTGGACAGGGATTTCAGCCCCAGCATTTT. Residues: CASSPGQGFQPQHF.

The chain combines TRBV3-1 with TRBJ2-7, with 7 bases matching TRBD1. After removal of 2 bases from V and 5 bases from J, the junction contained 3 bases not matched to a gene. This CDR3 comprises 13 residues. Germline-derived CDR1 and CDR2 are LGHDT and YNNKEL (reference sequence). The CDR3 spells CASSQLTGNEQYF. The CDR3 DNA follows: TGTGCCAGCAGCCAACTGACAGGGAACGAGCAGTACTTC.

There are a few counts of this clonotype. This sequence joins TRBV19 and TRBJ2-3; 8 bases align to TRBD1. The CDR3 is 15 residues long. V lost 5 bases to trimming and J lost 4 bases; unmatched junction nucleotides: 8. Germline CDR1 and CDR2: LNHDA and SQIVND (reference sequence). The CDR3 sequence is CASSGQGNFADTQYF. CDR3 sequence (DNA): TGTGCCAGTAGTGGACAGGGCAATTTCGCAGATACGCAGTATTTT.

V usage is TRBV2 and J usage is TRBJ2-7; D is possibly TRBD1 or TRBD2 (5 bases each). The CDR3 covers 14 residues. V gave up 10 bases and J gave up 3 bases, with 19 bases separating them. The V gene's germline CDR1 is SNHLY and CDR2 FYNNEI. The chain's CDR3 is CAIHRVGTIYEQYF. The DNA for the CDR3 is TGTGCCATACACCGAGTTGGGACGATCTACGAGCAGTACTTC. The full variable domain, completed using reference TRBV2 and TRBJ2-7, is EPEVTQTPSHQVTQMGQEVILRCVPISNHLYFYWYRQILGQKVEFLVSFYNNEISEKSEIFDDQFSVERPDGSNFTLKIRSTKLEDSAMYFCAIHRVGTIYEQYFGPGTRLTVT.

This clonotype has a single count. The chain has TRBV20-1 and TRBJ1-1, with D possibly matching TRBD1 (6 bases). V gave up 1 base and J gave up 9 bases, with 15 bases separating them. The germline gives CDR1 DFQATT, CDR2 SNEGSKA (reference sequence). This CDR3 has 13 amino acids. The chain's CDR3 is CSARVVGQNQAFF. DNA of the CDR3: TGCAGTGCTAGAGTGGTTGGACAGAACCAAGCTTTCTTT.

V and J are TRBV29-1 and TRBJ2-5; D may be TRBD2 (6 bases). Trimming took off 5 bases at V and 2 bases at J, with 15 bases between the two ends. Germline CDR1 is SQVTM and CDR2 is ANQGSEA. The length of the CDR3 is 14 residues. The CDR3 loop is CSVKGGTLQETQYF. The CDR3 DNA sequence: TGCAGCGTTAAGGGCGGGACTCTTCAAGAGACCCAGTACTTC.

CDR3 sequence reads: CASSVAISGGFGTGELFF. CDR3 coding DNA: TGTGCCAGCAGCGTAGCTATAAGCGGGGGGTTTGGCACCGGGGAGCTGTTTTTT. J is TRBJ2-2 and V is TRBV9, with 9 bases aligning to TRBD2. Unmatched junction bases numbered 10, after V lost 0 bases and J lost 4 bases. CDR1 and CDR2 from the germline V gene are SGDLS and YYNGEE. This CDR3 contains 18 residues.

The J gene is TRBJ1-5, the V gene TRBV12-3 or TRBV12-4; D uncertain. V lost 3 bases and J lost 6, with 9 bases in between. CDR3 length: 13 amino acids. The CDR3 region is CASSFNLGQPQHF. DNA for the CDR3: TGTGCCAGCAGTTTTAATCTGGGTCAGCCCCAGCATTTT.

The table lists this clonotype with many counts. The chain uses TRBV10-3 and TRBJ1-1; TRBD1 matches 8 bases. The CDR3 is 14 amino acids. Germline V CDR1 and CDR2: ENHRY, SYGVKD. Trimming at V came to 8 bases and at J to 1 base, leaving 6 bases not matched to a gene. The CDR3 sequence: CAIGQGAWNTEAFF. Here the CDR3 DNA reads TGTGCCATCGGGCAGGGGGCTTGGAACACTGAAGCTTTCTTT.

The J gene is TRBJ2-4, the V gene TRBV7-9, with a tentative D call TRBD1 (5 bases). CDR3 length: 15 residues. Per germline, CDR1 SEHNR and CDR2 FQNEAQ (reference sequence). V was trimmed by 3 bases and J by 0 bases, leaving 9 bases between them. In DNA, the CDR3 is TGTGCCAGCAGCTTGACAGACCAAGCCAAAAACATTCAGTACTTC. The encoded protein is CASSLTDQAKNIQYF.

The chain carries TRBV14 and TRBJ1-1; D ambiguous. The V end lost 6 bases, the J end lost 8 bases, and 16 bases lay between the germline ends. Germline loops: CDR1 SGHDN, CDR2 FVKESK. The CDR3 sequence is 13 residues long. The CDR3 here is CASRSQVESEAFF. CDR3 sequence (DNA): TGTGCCAGCAGGAGCCAAGTTGAGTCAGAAGCTTTCTTT. Complete variable domain (other parts from reference TRBV14 and TRBJ1-1): EAGVTQFPSHSVIEKGQTVTLRCDPISGHDNLYWYRRVMGKEIKFLLHFVKESKQDESGMPNNRFLAERTGGTYSTLKVQPAELEDSGVYFCASRSQVESEAFFGQGTRLTVV.

Many counts were recorded for this clonotype. The chain is built from TRBV11-2 and TRBJ2-2; D might be TRBD2 (6 bases). The CDR3 runs 13 residues. CDR1 SGHAT and CDR2 FQNNGV come from the germline V gene. Trimming removed 0 bases at V and 14 bases at J, with 13 bases between. CDR3 sequence reads: CASSLDRGIELFF. The CDR3 coding sequence is TGTGCCAGCAGCTTAGATCGGGGGATAGAACTGTTTTTT. Full variable domain (outside the CDR3, taken from reference TRBV11-2 and TRBJ2-2): EAGVAQSPRYKIIEKRQSVAFWCNPISGHATLYWYQQILGQGPKLLIQFQNNGVVDDSQLPKDRFSAERLKGVDSTLKIQPAKLEDSAVYLCASSLDRGIELFFGEGSRLTVL.

This clonotype turned up a few times. V gene TRBV6-2 or TRBV6-3 combines with J gene TRBJ1-5, with D maybe TRBD1 (5 bases). Between the trimmed V and J ends, which lost 5 bases and 7 bases, there was a span of 15 bases. This CDR3 is 14 amino acids long. CDR1 is MNHEY, CDR2 SVGEGT, per germline. CDR3 nucleotide sequence: TGTGCCAGCAGTGTAAGGGGTCCAGCCCAGCCCCAGCATTTT. Encoded protein: CASSVRGPAQPQHF.

The rearrangement joins TRBV19 to TRBJ2-7; D may match TRBD1 or TRBD2 (6 bases each). Germline assignment: CDR1 LNHDA and CDR2 SQIVND (reference sequence). V dropped 3 bases and J dropped 6 bases, with 12 bases sitting between them. This CDR3 is 13 amino acids long. CDR3: CASSILGGREQYF. The CDR3 bases are TGTGCCAGTAGTATCCTTGGGGGGCGCGAGCAGTACTTC.